The T cell receptor (beta chain) described here comes from a study of tumor-infiltrating lymphocytes in oesophageal squamous cell carcinoma. TCRdb re-called the PCR reads through MiXCR, storing one row per CDR3 protein. The data show 12,000 or so distinct CDR3 sequences, over 50% seen once. The sample comprised esophageal tumor tissue. This TCR was sampled from a female donor with esophageal squamous cell carcinoma.

The CDR3 DNA sequence: TGTGCCAGCAGCCCAGGACAGGGACCCTCCTACGAGCAGTACTTC. Protein product: CASSPGQGPSYEQYF. V gene TRBV7-8 combines with J gene TRBJ2-1, with 8 positions matching TRBD1. The DNA end is more similar to TRBJ2-7, so the J call may be wrong. CDR1 SGHVS and CDR2 FQNEAQ come from the germline V gene. This CDR3 has 15 residues.